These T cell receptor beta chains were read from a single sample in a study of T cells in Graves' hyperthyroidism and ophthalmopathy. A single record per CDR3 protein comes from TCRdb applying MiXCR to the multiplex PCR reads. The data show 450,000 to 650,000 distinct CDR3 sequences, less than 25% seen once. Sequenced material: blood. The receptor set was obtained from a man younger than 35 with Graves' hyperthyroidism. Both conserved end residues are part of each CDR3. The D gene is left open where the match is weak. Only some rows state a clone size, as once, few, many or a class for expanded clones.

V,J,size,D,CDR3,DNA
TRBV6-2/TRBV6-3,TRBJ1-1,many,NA,CASTQSIGTEAFF,TGTGCCAGCACTCAGAGTATCGGCACTGAAGCTTTCTTT
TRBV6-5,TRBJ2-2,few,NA,CASSYAGFSNTGELFF,TGTGCCAGCAGTTACGCAGGGTTTTCGAACACCGGGGAGCTGTTTTTT
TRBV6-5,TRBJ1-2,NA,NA,CASSWRGSGYTF,TGTGCCAGCAGTTGGAGGGGCTCTGGCTACACCTTC
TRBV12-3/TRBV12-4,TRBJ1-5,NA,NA,CASSLLRNQPQHF,TGTGCCAGCAGTTTACTACGCAATCAGCCTCAGCATTTT
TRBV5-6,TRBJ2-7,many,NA,CASSLYNLGEQYF,TGTGCCAGCAGCCTATACAATTTGGGCGAGCAGTACTTC
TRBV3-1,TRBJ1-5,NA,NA,CASSQDLGNQPQHF,TGTGCCAGCAGCCAAGATCTAGGGAATCAGCCCCAGCATTTT
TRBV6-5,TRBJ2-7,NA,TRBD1,CASSSAAGTGGRFYEQYF,TGTGCCAGCAGTTCTGCAGCAGGGACAGGGGGCCGATTCTACGAGCAGTACTTC
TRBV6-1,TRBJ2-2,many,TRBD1,CASGRGDREEELFF,TGTGCCAGCGGGCGAGGGGACAGGGAGGAGGAGCTGTTTTTT
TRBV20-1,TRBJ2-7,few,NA,CSARDFSYEQYF,TGCAGTGCCAGGGACTTCTCCTACGAGCAGTACTTC
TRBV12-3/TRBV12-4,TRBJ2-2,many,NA,CASSLDSLAVTGELFF,TGTGCCAGCAGTTTAGATTCGTTGGCAGTCACCGGGGAGCTGTTTTTT
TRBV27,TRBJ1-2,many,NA,CASSPIWDPVGYGYTF,TGTGCCAGCAGTCCTATATGGGACCCGGTCGGCTATGGCTACACCTTC
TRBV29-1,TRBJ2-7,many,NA,CSVAGIGYEQYF,TGCAGCGTAGCCGGCATAGGATACGAGCAGTACTTC
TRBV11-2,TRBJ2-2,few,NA,CASSYIRDTGELFF,TGTGCCAGCAGCTACATAAGGGATACCGGGGAGCTGTTTTTT
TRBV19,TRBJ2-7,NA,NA,CASSPAPRGHEQYF,TGTGCCAGTAGTCCAGCCCCCAGGGGACACGAGCAGTACTTC
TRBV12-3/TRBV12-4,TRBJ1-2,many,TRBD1,CASSLLRGPRDGYTF,TGTGCCAGCAGTTTACTCAGGGGGCCCAGGGATGGCTACACCTTC
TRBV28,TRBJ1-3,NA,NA,CASSRGDGNTIYF,TGTGCCAGCAGTCGGGGAGATGGAAACACCATATATTTT
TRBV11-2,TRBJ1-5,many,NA,CASSLVVGETLSF,TGTGCCAGCAGCTTAGTGGTCGGGGAAACTCTCTCATTT
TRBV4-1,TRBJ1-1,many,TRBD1,CASSPVGTGNRGTEAFF,TGCGCCAGCAGTCCCGTGGGGACAGGGAATCGGGGCACTGAAGCTTTCTTT
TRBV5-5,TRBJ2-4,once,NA,CASSLEGGAKNIQYF,TGTGCCAGCAGCTTGGAGGGGGGTGCCAAAAACATTCAGTACTTC
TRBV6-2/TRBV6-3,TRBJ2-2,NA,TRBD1,CASSYTGVTVGELFF,TGTGCCAGCAGTTACACAGGGGTAACGGTCGGGGAGCTGTTTTTT